The 12 T cell receptor gamma chains reported below all come from one sample, sequenced in a study of γδ T cells in repeated Plasmodium falciparum infection. TCRdb re-called the multiplex PCR reads with CATT. Of about 14,000 gamma-chain clones in the sample, around 1.5% were seen once. Flow sorting of PBMC yielded separate Vgamma9/Vdelta2+ and Vdelta2-negative gammadelta T cell populations for bulk repertoire analysis. Sample: gamma-delta T cells from blood. The receptors here all came from a pool of human donors (malaria-infected and uninfected, not separated).

This clone rates as medium-sized (0.01 to 0.1%). A clone one base away is much larger, so this may be a read error. The chain carries TRGV9 and TRGJP. The J segment lost 4 bases and the V segment lost 3 bases, leaving 3 bases of the junction unmatched. CDR1 and CDR2 (germline): GITISATS, ISYDGTV (reference sequence). This CDR3 spans 16 amino acids. The DNA of the CDR3 is TGTGCCTTGTGGGAGATCCAAGAGTTGGGCAAAAAAATCAAGGTATTT. Amino acids: CALWEIQELGKKIKVF.

This clone was recorded a few times. TCRdb has a much larger clone's protein, which differs at residue 8 from the translation of this DNA, likely because of a read error; what is shown is the protein translated from the DNA. The chain joins TRGV4 to TRGJ1 or TRGJ2. The J gene is not listed in TCRdb, so it was assigned here from a DNA match to germline. CDR1 and CDR2 from the germline V gene are EGSTGY and YDSYTSSV. This CDR3 is 15 amino acids long. The J segment lost 2 bases and the V segment lost 0 bases, leaving 7 bases of the junction unmatched. This CDR3 is CATWDGPSYYYKKLF. CDR3 nucleotides: TGTGCCACCTGGGATGGGCCGTCTTATTATTATAAGAAACTCTTT.

About this clone: Given a far larger clone just one base away, this is likely a sequencing read error. In the same sample, other DNA sequences code for this CDR3. The CDR3 sequence is CALWEVSPQELGKKIKVF. In DNA form, the CDR3 reads TGTGCCTTGTGGGAGGTGTCCCCTCAAGAGTTGGGCAAAAAAATCAAGGTGTTT. The J gene has no call, while the V gene is TRGV9. Germline V gene lookup returns CDR1 GITISATS and CDR2 ISYDGTV (reference sequence). The CDR3 is 18 amino acids.

V usage is TRGV9 and J usage is TRGJ1 or TRGJ2. The J gene, missing from TCRdb, was assigned here through DNA to germline matching. V lost 2 bases and J lost 2; bases outside the gene matches: 15. This CDR3 spans 17 amino acids. Germline CDR1 and CDR2: GITISATS and ISYDGTV (reference sequence). The CDR3 DNA reads as TGTGCCTTGTGGGAGGAGGAGGAAGTCTTCGATTATTATAAGAAACTCTTT. Translation gives CALWEEEEVFDYYKKLF.

This clone was counted only a few times. This probably arose from a read error, given a far larger clone one base away. The V and J genes are TRGV9 and TRGJ1 or TRGJ2. The J gene is not listed in TCRdb, so it was assigned here from a DNA match to germline. This CDR3 is 11 amino acids long. CDR1 and CDR2 (germline): GITISATS, ISYDGTV (reference sequence). Germline trimming cut 4 bases from V and 10 bases from J; bases unmatched to any gene: 7. The CDR3 DNA sequence: TGTGCCTTGTGGGAAAGCGTGAAGAAACTCTTT. Translation gives CALWESVKKLF.

Comments on this clone: A far more abundant clone sits one base away, making this likely a read error. The same CDR3 can be traced to other DNA sequences in this sample. The chain carries TRGV4 and TRGJ1 or TRGJ2. The CDR3 is 17 residues long. The germline CDR1 and CDR2 sequences are EGSTGY and YDSYTSSV. The DNA of the CDR3 is TGTGCCACCTCGGAAGTGAGTAAGAGCGAGAATTACTATAAGAAACTCTTT. This translates into CATSEVSKSENYYKKLF.

This clone was recorded many times. Since a far larger clone is one base different, this is likely a read error. The rearrangement uses TRGV9 and TRGJ1 or TRGJ2. Per germline, CDR1 GITISATS and CDR2 ISYDGTV (reference sequence). The CDR3 has 12 residues. CDR3 coding DNA: TGTGCCATGTGGGAGGTGCGCTATAAGAAACTCTTT. It codes for CAMWEVRYKKLF.

This clone was detected many times. This DNA's translation differs at residue 5 from TCRdb's protein, which comes from a much larger clone; a read error is likely, and the protein shown is translated from the DNA. The chain combines TRGV4 with TRGJ1 or TRGJ2. In the absence of a J gene in TCRdb, the DNA was matched to germline to assign it here. Per the germline V gene, CDR1 is EGSTGY and CDR2 is YDSYTSSV. The length of the CDR3 is 12 residues. The DNA for the CDR3 is TGTGCCACCTGGGGTGGGCTTTATAAGAAACTCTTT. This sequence encodes CATWGGLYKKLF.

To note about this clone: TCRdb lists the protein of a much larger clone for this DNA, which differs at residue 8, so this is likely a read error; the protein given here is translated from the DNA itself. This rearrangement joins TRGV9 to TRGJ1 or TRGJ2. The J gene, left out of TCRdb, was set here by checking the DNA against germline. With 1 base clipped from V and 12 bases from J, the junction kept 6 bases outside the gene matches. The CDR3 runs to 11 residues. Germline assignment: CDR1 GITISATS and CDR2 ISYDGTV (reference sequence). CDR3 coding DNA: TGTGCCTTGTGGGAGGTTATGAGGAAACTCTTT. Translating gives CALWEVMRKLF.

This clone was seen at least ten times. TCRdb lists the protein of a much larger clone for this DNA, which differs at residue 14, so this is likely a read error; the protein given here is translated from the DNA itself. This chain links TRGV9 with TRGJP. The CDR3 consists of 17 residues. Germline CDR1 reads GITISATS; CDR2 reads ISYDGTV (reference sequence). The CDR3 coding sequence is TGTGCCTTGTGGGAGGTGCGGGAAGAGTTGGGCAAAAAAGTCAAGGTATTT. Amino acids: CALWEVREELGKKVKVF.

About this clone itself: The protein in TCRdb stems from a much larger clone and differs at residue 4 from this DNA's translation, likely a read error; here the protein is translated from the DNA. This chain joins TRGV9 and TRGJ1 or TRGJ2. In the absence of a J gene in TCRdb, the DNA was matched to germline to assign it here. The CDR3 covers 13 residues. CDR1 and CDR2 (germline): GITISATS, ISYDGTV (reference sequence). CDR3 loop: CALCEESYYKKLF. For the CDR3, the DNA is TGTGCCTTGTGTGAGGAATCTTATTATAAGAAACTCTTT.

A word on this clone: This is likely an artifact of a read error, given a far larger clone one base away. The sample holds other DNA sequences that translate to the same CDR3. DNA of the CDR3: TGTGCCTTGTGGGAGCTAAGGAAGAAACTCTTT. Translating gives CALWELRKKLF. This chain links TRGV9 with TRGJ1 or TRGJ2. The J gene was missing in TCRdb and was found by matching the end of the DNA to germline. Trimming cost V 3 bases and J 10 bases; bases outside gene matches: 6. This CDR3 region has 11 residues. Germline CDR1 is GITISATS and CDR2 is ISYDGTV (reference sequence).